This paragraph reports one T cell receptor (beta chain). This CDR3 contains 15 residues. This sample stems from a study of OX40 agonist ivuxolimab in advanced cancers. This table comes from immunoSEQ multiplex PCR, and its TCRdb copy is limited to in-frame clones, with some not included. The table shows tens of thousands of clones, with approximately 87% occurring only once. The TCR sequence derives from an adult with an advanced solid tumor such as melanoma, head and neck, liver or kidney cancer. This chain connects TRBV21-1 to TRBJ2-5; the table assigns TRBD1, which was not confirmed against the DNA. TRBV21-1 is assigned pseudogene status. The source material was CD4+ or CD8+ T cells sorted from blood, sampled in a trial of the OX40 agonist ivuxolimab. The CDR3 DNA follows: TGTGCCAGCAGCAAAGCGTGGACAGGGGAAGAGACCCAGTACTTC. Amino acids: CASSKAWTGEETQYF.